This is a list of T cell receptor beta chains from one sample in a study of T cell changes during pregnancy in multiple sclerosis. Sequenced by immunoSEQ multiplex PCR; TCRdb stores in-frame clones only, minus some. Of tens of thousands of clones listed, around 89% were seen once; the top ten hold 3% to 4%. Sample: CD4+ T cells from peripheral blood mononuclear cells, taken in the first trimester of pregnancy. These receptors all come from a female donor in good health, enrolled as a control in a pregnancy study. Each CDR3 is given with its conserved first and last residue. Fields, in order: J gene, D gene, clone size, V gene, CDR3 DNA, CDR3 protein. A D gene is named only where the DNA matches it firmly. A row's size may be missing; if present it is once, few, many or a size class.

j_call: TRBJ2-7
d_call: TRBD2
clone_size: -
v_call: TRBV27
cdr3_nt: TGTGCCAGCAGTTCAGCGGGAGGAACCCACGAGCAGTACTTC
cdr3_aa: CASSSAGGTHEQYF

j_call: TRBJ2-7
d_call: -
clone_size: -
v_call: TRBV27
cdr3_nt: TGTGCCAGCAGTTCGACAGGTTGGGGTCGGGATGAGCAGTACTTC
cdr3_aa: CASSSTGWGRDEQYF

j_call: TRBJ1-3
d_call: TRBD1
clone_size: -
v_call: TRBV18
cdr3_nt: TGTGCCAGCTCCCCGGACAGGGCTGATGGAAACACCATATATTTT
cdr3_aa: CASSPDRADGNTIYF

j_call: TRBJ1-5
d_call: -
clone_size: -
v_call: TRBV6-1
cdr3_nt: TGTGCCAGCACCTATGGCGACAAAATTCAGCCCCAGCATTTT
cdr3_aa: CASTYGDKIQPQHF

j_call: TRBJ1-2
d_call: TRBD1
clone_size: once
v_call: TRBV7-2
cdr3_nt: TGTGCCAGCAAACAGGGGGCTGGCTATGGCTACACCTTC
cdr3_aa: CASKQGAGYGYTF

j_call: TRBJ1-3
d_call: -
clone_size: -
v_call: TRBV9
cdr3_nt: TGTGCCAGCAGCGTAGTTTCGGGGGCTGGAAACACCATATATTTT
cdr3_aa: CASSVVSGAGNTIYF

j_call: TRBJ2-7
d_call: -
clone_size: -
v_call: TRBV19
cdr3_nt: TGTGCCAGTAGTATCTGGCAGGGGGGCAACGAGCAGTACTTC
cdr3_aa: CASSIWQGGNEQYF

j_call: TRBJ2-2
d_call: TRBD1
clone_size: -
v_call: TRBV5-8
cdr3_nt: TGTGCCAGCAGCTTGGCCCGAACAGGGGGAATCGGGGAGCTGTTTTTT
cdr3_aa: CASSLARTGGIGELFF

j_call: TRBJ1-3
d_call: -
clone_size: -
v_call: TRBV5-1
cdr3_nt: TGCGCCAGCAGCTTGGCGTACTCTGGAAACACCATATATTTT
cdr3_aa: CASSLAYSGNTIYF

j_call: TRBJ2-3
d_call: TRBD1
clone_size: -
v_call: TRBV6-6
cdr3_nt: TGTGCCAGCAGCGGACAGGGGGCCCGGGATACGCAGTATTTT
cdr3_aa: CASSGQGARDTQYF

j_call: TRBJ2-5
d_call: TRBD2
clone_size: -
v_call: TRBV2
cdr3_nt: TGTGCCAGCAGTGAACTCGGCGGGGGACAAGAGACCCAGTACTTC
cdr3_aa: CASSELGGGQETQYF

j_call: TRBJ1-2
d_call: -
clone_size: -
v_call: TRBV19
cdr3_nt: TGTGCCAGTAGTATGGAAGGGCGGGGATATGGCTACACCTTC
cdr3_aa: CASSMEGRGYGYTF

j_call: TRBJ1-2
d_call: -
clone_size: once
v_call: TRBV6-5
cdr3_nt: TGTGCCAGCAGTTATCAGGCAGGGGCCCTCTATGGCTACACCTTC
cdr3_aa: CASSYQAGALYGYTF

j_call: TRBJ2-5
d_call: -
clone_size: -
v_call: TRBV4-2
cdr3_nt: TGTGCCAGCAGCCAGGAGGTGGGGTTCCGGGAGACCCAGTACTTC
cdr3_aa: CASSQEVGFRETQYF

j_call: TRBJ2-7
d_call: TRBD2
clone_size: -
v_call: TRBV14
cdr3_nt: TGTGCCAGCAGCCCAGGACTAGGGAGCTACGAGCAGTACTTC
cdr3_aa: CASSPGLGSYEQYF

j_call: TRBJ1-1
d_call: TRBD1
clone_size: -
v_call: TRBV28
cdr3_nt: TGTGCCAGCAGTGGTAGACAGGGGCTGAACACTGAAGCTTTCTTT
cdr3_aa: CASSGRQGLNTEAFF

j_call: TRBJ1-1
d_call: -
clone_size: once
v_call: TRBV2
cdr3_nt: TGTGCCAGCAGCGCTGGGACACGTGAAGCTTTCTTT
cdr3_aa: CASSAGTREAFF

j_call: TRBJ1-5
d_call: TRBD1
clone_size: -
v_call: TRBV28
cdr3_nt: TGTGCCAGCAGTCCCCGGGACAGGGGGCTCGCTAGCAATCAGCCCCAGCATTTT
cdr3_aa: CASSPRDRGLASNQPQHF

j_call: TRBJ2-5
d_call: TRBD1
clone_size: -
v_call: TRBV29-1
cdr3_nt: TGCAGCGCGAACAGGGGGCAGGGAGAGACCCAGTACTTC
cdr3_aa: CSANRGQGETQYF

j_call: TRBJ1-2
d_call: TRBD1
clone_size: -
v_call: TRBV7-9
cdr3_nt: TGTGCCAGCAGCTTTCGGACAGGGCTAAACTATGGCTACACCTTC
cdr3_aa: CASSFRTGLNYGYTF

j_call: TRBJ1-1
d_call: -
clone_size: -
v_call: TRBV5-5
cdr3_nt: TGTGCCAGCAGCAGGGACGGAGGGTACACTGAAGCTTTCTTT
cdr3_aa: CASSRDGGYTEAFF

j_call: TRBJ2-6
d_call: -
clone_size: -
v_call: TRBV27
cdr3_nt: TGTGCCAGCAGTTTACAGGGCCTTTCCCCTGGGGCCAACGTCCTGACTTTC
cdr3_aa: CASSLQGLSPGANVLTF

j_call: TRBJ2-1
d_call: TRBD2
clone_size: -
v_call: TRBV18
cdr3_nt: TGTGCCAGCTCATCCAAGCGGGAGCACAATGAGCAGTTCTTC
cdr3_aa: CASSSKREHNEQFF

j_call: TRBJ2-3
d_call: TRBD2
clone_size: -
v_call: TRBV30
cdr3_nt: TGTGCCTGGGGGCCTTGGGGGGGACTGGCAGATACGCAGTATTTT
cdr3_aa: CAWGPWGGLADTQYF

j_call: TRBJ1-1
d_call: -
clone_size: -
v_call: TRBV10-2
cdr3_nt: TGCGCCAGCAGCACTAGCGGGGGGCTTGGTGAAGCTTTCTTT
cdr3_aa: CASSTSGGLGEAFF

j_call: TRBJ2-7
d_call: TRBD1
clone_size: -
v_call: TRBV7-2
cdr3_nt: TGTGCCAGCAGTTTCGGGACAGTCTACGAGCAGTACTTC
cdr3_aa: CASSFGTVYEQYF

j_call: TRBJ2-7
d_call: TRBD2
clone_size: once
v_call: TRBV7-2
cdr3_nt: TGTGCCAGCAGCTCCACCCCAACTAGCGGCTCCTACGAGCAGTACTTC
cdr3_aa: CASSSTPTSGSYEQYF

j_call: TRBJ1-5
d_call: TRBD1
clone_size: -
v_call: TRBV19
cdr3_nt: TGTGCCAGTAGCGGGACAGGGAACCAGCCCCAGCATTTT
cdr3_aa: CASSGTGNQPQHF

j_call: TRBJ1-6
d_call: -
clone_size: -
v_call: TRBV18
cdr3_nt: TGTGCCAGCTCACCAGCGGGAGACTCACCCCTCCACTTT
cdr3_aa: CASSPAGDSPLHF

j_call: TRBJ2-7
d_call: -
clone_size: -
v_call: TRBV6-5
cdr3_nt: TGTGCCAGGGCTGCTGGCGAGCAGTACTTC
cdr3_aa: CARAAGEQYF

j_call: TRBJ1-2
d_call: -
clone_size: -
v_call: TRBV2
cdr3_nt: TGTGCCAGCAGCCTACAGGGAACCTATGGCTACACCTTC
cdr3_aa: CASSLQGTYGYTF

j_call: TRBJ2-5
d_call: -
clone_size: once
v_call: TRBV6-6
cdr3_nt: TGTGCCAGCAGTTACTCGGGGGGCCAAGAGACCCAGTACTTC
cdr3_aa: CASSYSGGQETQYF